Presented here are 11 T cell receptor beta chains from one specimen sequenced in a study of shared clonotypes between healthy human individuals. Sequencing used immunoSEQ multiplex PCR; TCRdb keeps in-frame clones, though not all of them. Among about 2 million clones listed, about 95% were seen once. Terminally differentiated effector memory CD45RA+ cells were left out of the naive CD8 fraction, which was CD45RO-negative and positively selected for CCR7. Sequences were obtained from naive CD8+ T cells sorted from blood. The receptors stem from a man younger than 35 in good health.

The genes are TRBV27 and TRBJ2-1; 13 bases align to TRBD2. The CDR3 covers 17 residues. With 4 bases clipped from V and 6 bases from J, the junction kept 9 bases outside the gene matches. Germline-derived CDR1 and CDR2 are MNHEY and SMNVEV (reference sequence). The CDR3 reads CASSYPSGLAGVNEQFF. In DNA, the CDR3 is TGTGCCAGCAGTTACCCCTCCGGACTAGCGGGAGTCAATGAGCAGTTCTTC.

This clone was observed a few times. One base away lies a much larger clone, so this may be a sequencing read error. This specimen includes other DNA sequences encoding the same CDR3. This rearrangement joins TRBV9 to TRBJ1-1; D not certain. Germline V gene sequence: CDR1 SGDLS, CDR2 YYNGEE. The V end lost 0 bases, the J end lost 4 bases, and 7 bases lay between the germline ends. The CDR3 is 13 amino acids. The CDR3 region has the DNA TGTGCCAGCAGCGTAGGGGGTATCACTGAAGCTTTCTTT. Its translation is CASSVGGITEAFF.

The rearrangement links TRBV28 to TRBJ2-1; 9 nucleotides line up with TRBD2. J lost 7 bases, V lost 3 bases, and 7 bases had no gene match. The CDR3 runs 15 residues. Germline CDR1 and CDR2: MDHEN and SYDVKM. CDR3 sequence reads: CASSFPAGGPNEQFF. The CDR3 DNA is TGTGCCAGCAGTTTTCCAGCGGGGGGTCCAAATGAGCAGTTCTTC.

This clone appeared once. The chain's CDR3 is CASSSPLRGGELFF. DNA of the CDR3: TGTGCCAGCAGCAGCCCGCTTAGGGGCGGGGAGCTGTTTTTT. V usage is TRBV7-9 and J usage is TRBJ2-2, with a possible D match to TRBD1 (5 bases). The V end was cut by 5 bases, the J end by 7 bases, with 14 bases between. Germline CDR1 reads SEHNR; CDR2 reads FQNEAQ (reference sequence). The CDR3 is made up of 14 amino acids.

The rearrangement uses TRBV5-8 and TRBJ2-3; 7 bases are shared with TRBD2. After removal of 0 bases from V and 2 bases from J, the junction contained 15 bases not matched to a gene. This CDR3 is 19 amino acids long. Germline V lookup: CDR1 SGHTS, CDR2 YDEGEE. The CDR3 loop reads CASSLVPQVAGFLTDTQYF. CDR3 sequence (DNA): TGTGCCAGCAGCTTGGTGCCCCAAGTAGCGGGTTTCCTCACAGATACGCAGTATTTT.

The chain is built from TRBV5-4 and TRBJ2-5; 8 positions match TRBD2. This CDR3 region has 15 residues. V shed 5 bases and J 4 bases; nucleotides not matched to a gene: 10. CDR1 and CDR2 from the germline V gene are SGHNT and YYREEE (reference sequence). CDR3 sequence (DNA): TGTGCCAGCAGACCCCGGGGGGGCCGGTTAGAGACCCAGTACTTC. This sequence encodes CASRPRGGRLETQYF. The variable domain in full, completed from reference TRBV5-4 and TRBJ2-5, reads ETGVTQSPTHLIKTRGQQVTLRCSSQSGHNTVSWYQQALGQGPQFIFQYYREEENGRGNFPPRFSGLQFPNYSSELNVNALELDDSALYLCASRPRGGRLETQYFGPGTRLLVL.

The chain links TRBV19 to TRBJ1-1; D gene ambiguous. Trimming shortened V by 5 bases and J by 2 bases, and 12 bases separated the two germline ends. Germline V gives CDR1 LNHDA, CDR2 SQIVND (reference sequence). CDR3 length: 14 residues. The CDR3 DNA reads as TGTGCCAGTAGTCCCTCGAGGGAAAACACTGAAGCTTTCTTT. This translates into CASSPSRENTEAFF.

On this clone itself: Other DNA sequences of this sample code for an identical CDR3. This chain uses TRBV6-1 with TRBJ2-7; 9 bases fit TRBD2. The CDR3 length is 15 residues. Germline loops: CDR1 MNHNS, CDR2 SASEGT. V was clipped by 1 base and J by 2 bases; unmatched bases: 3. The CDR3 reads CASSEVGGGAYEQYF. CDR3 bases: TGTGCCAGCAGTGAAGTGGGCGGGGGGGCCTACGAGCAGTACTTC.

On this clone: The same CDR3 is also encoded by other DNA sequences in this sample. This chain joins TRBV9 and TRBJ2-5; a weak D match, TRBD1 (5 bases). The CDR3 spans 14 residues. Per germline, CDR1 SGDLS and CDR2 YYNGEE. The ends were cut back, 0 bases at V and 3 bases at J, with 9 bases in the middle. CDR3 amino acids: CASSVEGREETQYF. Here the CDR3 DNA reads TGTGCCAGCAGCGTAGAGGGCAGGGAAGAGACCCAGTACTTC.

J is TRBJ1-1 and V is TRBV7-9; 7 nucleotides align to TRBD1. This CDR3 has 12 residues. In germline, CDR1 is SEHNR, CDR2 FQNEAQ (reference sequence). The V gene end was trimmed by 5 bases and the J gene end by 7 bases; junction bases not matched to a gene: 4. In DNA form, the CDR3 reads TGTGCCAGCAGCAGAGGACAGGTTGAAGCTTTCTTT. Encoded protein: CASSRGQVEAFF. Complete variable domain (other parts from reference TRBV7-9 and TRBJ1-1): DTGVSQNPRHKITKRGQNVTFRCDPISEHNRLYWYRQTLGQGPEFLTYFQNEAQLEKSRLLSDRFSAERPKGSFSTLEIQRTEQGDSAMYLCASSRGQVEAFFGQGTRLTVV.

The chain couples TRBV28 to TRBJ2-5; 13 positions agree with TRBD2. Germline V CDR1 and CDR2: MDHEN, SYDVKM. The CDR3 runs 18 residues. V was clipped by 5 bases and J by 5 bases; unmatched bases: 14. The DNA for the CDR3 is TGTGCCAGCAGTCTACCCGGACTAGCGGGGGCCGGGGGGGAGACCCAGTACTTC. Translating gives CASSLPGLAGAGGETQYF.